The clone carrying this T cell receptor beta chain was seen once. What it recognizes is unknown. Sample time point: blood from clinic visit 5 months post-surgery; TSC patient then seizure free. Sequencing was limited to surgery cases with top T cell transcript signatures in brain tissue. Pre-surgery treatment included at least one anti-epileptic drug. The data were obtained in a study of brain T cells in children with intractable seizures. Study results and limitations: Only CDR3 sequence similarity suggested viral specificity, without known HCMV serostatus.

CDR3 length equals 16 residues. Losses at the gene ends were 6 bases for V and 8 bases for J; bases not matched to a gene: 13. Germline V gene data show CDR1 as SGDLS and CDR2 as YYNGEE. This table comes from immunoSEQ multiplex PCR, and its TCRdb copy is limited to in-frame clones, with some not included. The repertoire holds hundreds of thousands of clones, with roughly 92% as singletons. The source material was peripheral blood, sampled about 5 months after surgery. The chain carries TRBV9 and TRBJ2-1; 11 nucleotides match TRBD2. This receptor was taken from a boy less than two years old with tuberous sclerosis and intractable seizures. In nucleotides, the CDR3 is TGTGCCAGCACCCCGCTTAGCGGGAGGGCGGGCGATGAGCAGTTCTTC. This encodes CASTPLSGRAGDEQFF.